At least ten counts were recorded for the clone carrying this T cell receptor (beta chain). The data are from a study of molecular identifiers for immune sequencing clone quantification. The CDR3 extends over 12 amino acids. Trimming took off 7 bases at V and 7 bases at J, with 11 bases between the two ends. Per the germline V gene, CDR1 is LNHDA and CDR2 is SQIVND (reference sequence). MiXCR, applied by TCRdb to the PCR reads, yields one record per CDR3 protein. This table has hundreds of thousands of distinct CDR3 sequences, about 20% appearing once. Each library that profiled naive CD8 cells came from about 20,000 to 1,000,000 sorted cells with 10%, 30% or 50% RNA.

The sequencing sample was made of naive CD8+ T cells from blood, with Jurkat cell RNA spiked in. Stated subset: FACS-sorted CD8+CD4-CCR7+CD45RA+ naive T cells. This sequence was found in a human donor in good health. Some libraries in this study had Jurkat cell RNA spiked in. This chain links TRBV19 with TRBJ1-5; D remains ambiguous. The CDR3 bases are TGTGCCAGTACCACAGAAGGCCAGCCCCAGCATTTT. Its protein is CASTTEGQPQHF.